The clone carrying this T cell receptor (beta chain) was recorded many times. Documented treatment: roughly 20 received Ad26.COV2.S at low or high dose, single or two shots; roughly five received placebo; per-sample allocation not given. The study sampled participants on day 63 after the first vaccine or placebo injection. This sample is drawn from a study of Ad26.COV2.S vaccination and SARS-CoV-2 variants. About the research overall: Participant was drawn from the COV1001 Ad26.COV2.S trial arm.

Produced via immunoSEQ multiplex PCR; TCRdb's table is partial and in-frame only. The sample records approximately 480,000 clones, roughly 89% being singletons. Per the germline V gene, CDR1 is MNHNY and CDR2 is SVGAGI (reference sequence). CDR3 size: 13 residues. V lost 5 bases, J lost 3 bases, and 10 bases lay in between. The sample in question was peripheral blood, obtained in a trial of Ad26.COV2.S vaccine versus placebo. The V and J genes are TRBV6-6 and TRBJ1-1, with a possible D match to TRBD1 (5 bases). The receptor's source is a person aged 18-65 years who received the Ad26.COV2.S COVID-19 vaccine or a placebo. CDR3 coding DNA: TGTGCCAGCAGTACAGGACGTGACACTGAAGCTTTCTTT. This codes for CASSTGRDTEAFF.